This T cell receptor beta chain was identified during a study of response to subunit inactivated influenza vaccine. V was trimmed by 6 bases and J by 2 bases, leaving 14 bases between them. CDR3 length equals 14 residues. One entry per CDR3 protein, called by TCRdb with MiXCR from the RT-PCR reads. The repertoire holds more than 550,000 distinct CDR3 sequences, with roughly 12% as singletons. This clonotype has a handful of counts. Separately, the same data were catalogued under a study of T cells expressing NK-cell markers. That publication notes: Libraries used 5'RACE template switching adding universal primer site and UMIs. Sorted CD3+CD56+NKG2C+, CD3+CD56+NKG2C- and CD3+CD56-NKG2C+ T-cell subsets were beta-chain profiled. There were seven HCMV-seropositive donors and one seronegative donor among the eight sequenced. One observes that, in a handful of donors, these clonotypes were also the leading ones within the CD3+CD56-NKG2C+ fraction.

Sequencing was performed on PBMCs from blood, taken on the day of vaccination. The chain is built from TRBV12-3 or TRBV12-4 and TRBJ2-7; maybe TRBD2 (6 bases). This TCR was recovered from a middle-aged man who received an inactivated influenza vaccine. CDR3 sequence: CASRGTGATYEQYF. CDR3 sequence (DNA): TGTGCCAGCAGGGGGACGGGAGCTACCTACGAGCAGTACTTC.